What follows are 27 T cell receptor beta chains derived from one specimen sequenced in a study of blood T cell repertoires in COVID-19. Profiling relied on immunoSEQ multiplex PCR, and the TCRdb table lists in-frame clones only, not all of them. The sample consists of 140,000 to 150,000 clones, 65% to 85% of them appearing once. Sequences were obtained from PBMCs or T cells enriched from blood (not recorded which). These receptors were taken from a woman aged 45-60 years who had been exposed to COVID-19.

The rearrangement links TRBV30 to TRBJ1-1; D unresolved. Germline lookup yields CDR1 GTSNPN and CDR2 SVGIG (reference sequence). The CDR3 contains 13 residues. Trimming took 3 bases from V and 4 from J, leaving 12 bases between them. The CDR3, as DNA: TGTGCCTGGAGGGCGTCCCGGGGCACTGAAGCTTTCTTT. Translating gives CAWRASRGTEAFF.

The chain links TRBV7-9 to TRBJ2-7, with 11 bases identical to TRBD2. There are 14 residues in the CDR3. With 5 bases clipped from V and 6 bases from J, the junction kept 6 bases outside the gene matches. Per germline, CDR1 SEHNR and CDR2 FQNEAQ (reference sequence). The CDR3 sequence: CASSISGRAPEQYF. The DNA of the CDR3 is TGTGCCAGCAGCATTAGCGGGAGGGCCCCCGAGCAGTACTTC.

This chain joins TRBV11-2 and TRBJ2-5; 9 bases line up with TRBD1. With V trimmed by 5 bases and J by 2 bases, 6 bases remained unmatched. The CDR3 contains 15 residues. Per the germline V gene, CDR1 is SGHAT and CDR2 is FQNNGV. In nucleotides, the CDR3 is TGTGCCAGCAGCACAGGACAGGGGTTACAAGAGACCCAGTACTTC. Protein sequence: CASSTGQGLQETQYF.

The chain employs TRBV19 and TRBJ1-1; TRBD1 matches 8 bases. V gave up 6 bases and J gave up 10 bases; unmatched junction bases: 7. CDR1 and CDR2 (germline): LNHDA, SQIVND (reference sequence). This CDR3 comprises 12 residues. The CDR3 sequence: CASSPRTGSAFF. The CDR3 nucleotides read TGTGCCAGTAGCCCTCGGACAGGGTCAGCTTTCTTT.

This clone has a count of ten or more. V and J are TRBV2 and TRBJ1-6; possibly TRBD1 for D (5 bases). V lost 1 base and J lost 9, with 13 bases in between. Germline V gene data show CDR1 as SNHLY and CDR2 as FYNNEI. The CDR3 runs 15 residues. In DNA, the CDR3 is TGTGCCAGCAGTGAAGGGGACCGGAGGGGTTCACCCCTCCACTTT. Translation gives CASSEGDRRGSPLHF.

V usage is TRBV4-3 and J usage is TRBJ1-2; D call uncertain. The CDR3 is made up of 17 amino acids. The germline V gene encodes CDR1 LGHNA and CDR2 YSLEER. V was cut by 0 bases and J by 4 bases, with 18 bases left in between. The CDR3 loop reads CASSQEAAAKDPYGYTF. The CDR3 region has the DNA TGCGCCAGCAGCCAAGAGGCGGCAGCCAAAGACCCCTATGGCTACACCTTC.

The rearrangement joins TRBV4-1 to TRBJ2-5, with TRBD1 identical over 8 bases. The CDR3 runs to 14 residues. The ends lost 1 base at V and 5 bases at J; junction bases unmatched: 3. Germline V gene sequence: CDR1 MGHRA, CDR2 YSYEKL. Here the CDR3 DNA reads TGCGCCAGCAGCCAAGGGACAGGGTCGGAGACCCAGTACTTC. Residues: CASSQGTGSETQYF.

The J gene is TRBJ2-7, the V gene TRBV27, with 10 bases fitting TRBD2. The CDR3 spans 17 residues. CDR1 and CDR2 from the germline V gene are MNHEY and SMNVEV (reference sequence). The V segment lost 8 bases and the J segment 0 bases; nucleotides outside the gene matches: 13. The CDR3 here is CASRPVLAGLSSYEQYF. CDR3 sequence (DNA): TGTGCCAGCCGACCCGTACTAGCGGGGCTGAGCTCCTACGAGCAGTACTTC.

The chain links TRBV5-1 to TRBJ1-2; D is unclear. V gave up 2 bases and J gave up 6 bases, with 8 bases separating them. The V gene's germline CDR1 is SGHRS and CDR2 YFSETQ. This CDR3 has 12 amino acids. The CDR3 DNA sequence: TGCGCCAGCAGCTTTCCTCCCCATGGCTACACCTTC. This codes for CASSFPPHGYTF.

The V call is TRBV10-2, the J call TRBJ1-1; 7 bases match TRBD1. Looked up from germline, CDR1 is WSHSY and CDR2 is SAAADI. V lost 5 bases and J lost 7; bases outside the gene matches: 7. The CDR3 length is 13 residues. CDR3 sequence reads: CASSRPGQIEAFF. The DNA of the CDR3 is TGCGCCAGCAGTAGACCGGGACAGATTGAAGCTTTCTTT.

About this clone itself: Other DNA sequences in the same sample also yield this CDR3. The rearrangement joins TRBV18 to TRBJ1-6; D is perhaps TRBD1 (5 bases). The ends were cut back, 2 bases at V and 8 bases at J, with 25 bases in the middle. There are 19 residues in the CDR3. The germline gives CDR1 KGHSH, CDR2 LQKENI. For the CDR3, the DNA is TGTGCCAGCTCACCATCACCTTTACCAGGGAGGGTGCCAGATTCACCCCTCCACTTT. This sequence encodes CASSPSPLPGRVPDSPLHF. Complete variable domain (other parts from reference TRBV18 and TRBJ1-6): NAGVMQNPRHLVRRRGQEARLRCSPMKGHSHVYWYRQLPEEGLKFMVYLQKENIIDESGMPKERFSAEFPKEGPSILRIQQVVRGDSAAYFCASSPSPLPGRVPDSPLHFGNGTRLTVT.

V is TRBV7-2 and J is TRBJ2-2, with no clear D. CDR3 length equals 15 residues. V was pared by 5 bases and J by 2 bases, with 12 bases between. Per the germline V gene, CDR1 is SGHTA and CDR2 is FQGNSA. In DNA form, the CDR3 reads TGTGCCAGCAGCCCACGGGTGCTTAACACCGGGGAGCTGTTTTTT. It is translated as CASSPRVLNTGELFF.

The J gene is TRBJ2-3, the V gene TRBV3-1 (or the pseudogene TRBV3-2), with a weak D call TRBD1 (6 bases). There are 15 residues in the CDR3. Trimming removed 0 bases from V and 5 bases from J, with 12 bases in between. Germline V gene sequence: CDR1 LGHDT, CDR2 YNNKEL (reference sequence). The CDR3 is CASSQDPTRGDTQYF. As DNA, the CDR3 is TGTGCCAGCAGCCAAGATCCGACCAGGGGAGATACGCAGTATTTT.

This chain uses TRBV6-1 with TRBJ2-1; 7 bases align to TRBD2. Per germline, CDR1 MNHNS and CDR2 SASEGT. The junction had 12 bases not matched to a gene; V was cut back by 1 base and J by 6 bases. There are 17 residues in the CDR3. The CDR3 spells CASSEVAGADLRNEQFF. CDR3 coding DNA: TGTGCCAGCAGTGAAGTTGCGGGAGCCGACCTACGCAATGAGCAGTTCTTC.

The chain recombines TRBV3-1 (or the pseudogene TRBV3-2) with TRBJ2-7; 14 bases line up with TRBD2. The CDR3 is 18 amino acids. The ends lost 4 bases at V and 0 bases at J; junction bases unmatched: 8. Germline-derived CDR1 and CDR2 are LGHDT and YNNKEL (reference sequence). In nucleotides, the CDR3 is TGTGCCAGCAGCCTTTTGGGACTAGCGGGGGATAGCTCCTACGAGCAGTACTTC. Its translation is CASSLLGLAGDSSYEQYF.

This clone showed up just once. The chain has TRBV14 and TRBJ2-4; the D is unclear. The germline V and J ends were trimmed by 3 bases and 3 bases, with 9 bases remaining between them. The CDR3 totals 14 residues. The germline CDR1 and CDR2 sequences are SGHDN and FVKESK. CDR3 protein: CASSHYTNKNIQYF. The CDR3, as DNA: TGTGCCAGCAGCCATTACACCAACAAAAACATTCAGTACTTC.

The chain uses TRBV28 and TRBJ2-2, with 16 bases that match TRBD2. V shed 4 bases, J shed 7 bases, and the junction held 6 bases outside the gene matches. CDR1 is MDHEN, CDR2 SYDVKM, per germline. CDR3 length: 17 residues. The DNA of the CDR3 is TGTGCCAGCAGTTGCCCGGGACTAGCGGGGGGGTGCGGGGAGCTGTTTTTT. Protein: CASSCPGLAGGCGELFF.

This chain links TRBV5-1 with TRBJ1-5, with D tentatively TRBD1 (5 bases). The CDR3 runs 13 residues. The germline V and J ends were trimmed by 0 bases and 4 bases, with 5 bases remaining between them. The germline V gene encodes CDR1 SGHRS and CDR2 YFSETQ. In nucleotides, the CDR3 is TGCGCCAGCAGCTTGGGACAGAATCAGCCCCAGCATTTT. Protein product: CASSLGQNQPQHF.

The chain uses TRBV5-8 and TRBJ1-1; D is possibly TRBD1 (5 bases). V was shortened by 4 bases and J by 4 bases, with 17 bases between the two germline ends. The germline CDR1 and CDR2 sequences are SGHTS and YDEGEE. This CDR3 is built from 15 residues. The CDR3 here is CASSDGWGVTTEAFF. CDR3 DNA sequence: TGTGCCAGCAGCGATGGATGGGGGGTGACCACTGAAGCTTTCTTT.

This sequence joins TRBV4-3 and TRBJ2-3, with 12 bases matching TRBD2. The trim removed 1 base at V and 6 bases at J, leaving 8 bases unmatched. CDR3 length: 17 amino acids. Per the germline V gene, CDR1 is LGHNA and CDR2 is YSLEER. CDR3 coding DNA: TGCGCCAGCAGCCAAGCCCTGCGACTAGCGGGAGTGGATACGCAGTATTTT. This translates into CASSQALRLAGVDTQYF.

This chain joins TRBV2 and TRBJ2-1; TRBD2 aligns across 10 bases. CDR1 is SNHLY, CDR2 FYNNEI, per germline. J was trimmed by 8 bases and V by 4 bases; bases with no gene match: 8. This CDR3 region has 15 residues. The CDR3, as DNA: TGTGCCAGCAGTGCTGGCACTAGCGGGACCCATGAGCAGTTCTTC. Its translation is CASSAGTSGTHEQFF.

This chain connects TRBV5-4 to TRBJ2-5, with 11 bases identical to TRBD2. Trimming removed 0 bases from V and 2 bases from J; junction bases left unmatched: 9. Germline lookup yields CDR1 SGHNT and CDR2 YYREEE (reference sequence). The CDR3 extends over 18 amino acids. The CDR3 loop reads CASSLGSLAGASQETQYF. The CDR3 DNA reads TGTGCCAGCAGCTTGGGGTCACTAGCGGGAGCTAGTCAAGAGACCCAGTACTTC.

The CDR3 here is CSVTVAGGNIQYF. The CDR3 DNA sequence: TGCAGCGTTACTGTAGCGGGGGGAAACATTCAGTACTTC. The chain carries TRBV29-1 and TRBJ2-4; 10 nucleotides agree with TRBD2. Looked up from germline, CDR1 is SQVTM and CDR2 is ANQGSEA. This CDR3 is built from 13 residues. Trimming took 5 bases from V and 6 from J; bases not matched to a gene: 4.

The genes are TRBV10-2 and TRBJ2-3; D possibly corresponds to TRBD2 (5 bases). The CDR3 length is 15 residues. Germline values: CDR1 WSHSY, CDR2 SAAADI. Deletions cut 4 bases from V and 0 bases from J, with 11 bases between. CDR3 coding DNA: TGCGCCAGCAGTGGGAGACTAAAGAGCACAGATACGCAGTATTTT. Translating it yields CASSGRLKSTDTQYF.

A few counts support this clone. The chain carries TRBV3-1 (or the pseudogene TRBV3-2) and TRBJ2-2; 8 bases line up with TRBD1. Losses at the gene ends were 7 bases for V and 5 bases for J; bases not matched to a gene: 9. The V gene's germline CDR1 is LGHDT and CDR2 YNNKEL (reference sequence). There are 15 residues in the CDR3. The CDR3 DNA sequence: TGTGCCAGCACCTCCCAGGGGGCAAGAACCGGGGAGCTGTTTTTT. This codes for CASTSQGARTGELFF.

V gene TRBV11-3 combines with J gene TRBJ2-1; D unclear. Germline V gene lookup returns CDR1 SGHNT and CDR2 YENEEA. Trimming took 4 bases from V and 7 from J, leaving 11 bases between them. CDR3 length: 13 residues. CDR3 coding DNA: TGTGCCAGCAGCTCCCCCGGTTGGAATGAGCAGTTCTTC. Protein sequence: CASSSPGWNEQFF.

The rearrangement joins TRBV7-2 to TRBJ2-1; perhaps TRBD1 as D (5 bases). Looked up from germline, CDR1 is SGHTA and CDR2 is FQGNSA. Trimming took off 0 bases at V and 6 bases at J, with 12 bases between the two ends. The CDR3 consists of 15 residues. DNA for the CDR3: TGTGCCAGCAGCTTAGCAGGGGCCGACTTCAATGAGCAGTTCTTC. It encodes CASSLAGADFNEQFF.